The rows below give T cell receptor beta chains drawn from one sample of a study of T cells in localized non-small cell lung cancer. Sequencing used immunoSEQ multiplex PCR; TCRdb keeps in-frame clones, though not all of them. The profile shows roughly 21,000 clones, approximately 90% of them singletons. Sequenced material: peripheral blood, taken before any cancer treatment. These receptors all stem from a woman aged 35 to 70 with stage I lung adenocarcinoma. CDR3s include the opening cysteine and the closing phenylalanine or tryptophan. A D gene is named only where the DNA matches it firmly. Clone size appears in some rows only: once, few, many, or a class for an expanded clone.

j_call clone_size v_call d_call cdr3_nt cdr3_aa
TRBJ1-3 - TRBV7-2 - TGTGCCAGCAGCTTGGGTACAGGGTTGAGAGGAAACACCATATATTTT CASSLGTGLRGNTIYF
TRBJ2-3 - TRBV19 - TGTGCCAGTAGTATCTGGGTCGGGGATAGCTACCGCACAGATACGCAGTATTTT CASSIWVGDSYRTDTQYF
TRBJ1-4 - TRBV19 - TGTGCCAGTAGGCGTCGTGCAGCTAGCGGTAGAACAACTAATGAAAAACTGTTTTTT CASRRRAASGRTTNEKLFF
TRBJ2-3 - TRBV2 TRBD2 TGTGCCAGCACGCGGGAGGGCTTAGATACGCAGTATTTT CASTREGLDTQYF
TRBJ1-2 - TRBV9 - TGTGCCAGCAGCGGAAGCGTTGGCTACACCTTC CASSGSVGYTF
TRBJ1-1 - TRBV6-5 - TGTGCCAGCAGTTATCAAGGGGGAGCTTTCTTT CASSYQGGAFF
TRBJ2-1 - TRBV6-1 TRBD2 TGTGCCAGCGATGTGGGACTAGCGGGAGTCAATGAGCAGTTCTTC CASDVGLAGVNEQFF
TRBJ2-3 - TRBV6-4 - TGTGCCGGCAGCAGTTCAGGCACAGATACGCAGTATTTT CAGSSSGTDTQYF
TRBJ1-1 large TRBV12-5 TRBD1 TGTGCTAGTGGTTTGGGACAGGGTATTACTGAAGCTTTCTTT CASGLGQGITEAFF
TRBJ2-7 - TRBV28 - TGTGCCAGCAGTTTATTGTCAGGGAGGCACGAGCAGTACTTC CASSLLSGRHEQYF
TRBJ2-7 - TRBV27 - TGTGCCAGCAGGACTATTTACAGGGTCGAAAGCTCCTACGAGCAGTACTTC CASRTIYRVESSYEQYF
TRBJ1-5 - TRBV19 - TGTGCCAGTAGTCCGCGGGTCAAAAATCAGCCCCAGCATTTT CASSPRVKNQPQHF
TRBJ1-1 - TRBV6-5 - TGTGCCAGCAAGACTCCAGGGTTGAGTGGGACTGAAGCTTTCTTT CASKTPGLSGTEAFF
TRBJ2-1 - TRBV7-8 - TGTGCCAGCAGCGCGGGACCCAACAATGAGCAGTTCTTC CASSAGPNNEQFF
TRBJ2-5 - TRBV11-1 TRBD2 TGTGCCAGCAGCTCCCGCCGGCGGTGGGAGGGAGAGACCCAGTACTTC CASSSRRRWEGETQYF
TRBJ1-1 once TRBV11-2 - TGTGCCAGCAGGCTTGTGGGTGTAGGCACTGAAGCTTTCTTT CASRLVGVGTEAFF
TRBJ2-7 - TRBV19 TRBD2 TGTGCCAGTAGTAAGGGACTAGCGGGAGAGCAGTACTTC CASSKGLAGEQYF
TRBJ2-2 - TRBV10-3 - TGTGCCATTCACAGCTTGCGGCGCACCGGGGAGCTGTTTTTT CAIHSLRRTGELFF
TRBJ2-3 - TRBV5-1 - TGCGCCAGCAGCTTAGGAGGAGCAGGTACAGATACGCAGTATTTT CASSLGGAGTDTQYF
TRBJ1-2 medium-sized TRBV6-1 - TGTGCCAGCAGCGATACACAGGGCTACACCTTC CASSDTQGYTF
TRBJ2-3 - TRBV18 TRBD2 TGTGCCAGCTCACCAGCTCTAGCGGCTGGCACAGATACGCAGTATTTT CASSPALAAGTDTQYF
TRBJ2-2 once TRBV9 TRBD2 TGTGCCAGCGAGGAGGGCCCTTCTAGCGGGAGTACCGGGGAGCTGTTTTTT CASEEGPSSGSTGELFF
TRBJ2-3 few TRBV7-6 - TGTGCCAGCAGCTCGCAGGGGGGTAGAACAGATACGCAGTATTTT CASSSQGGRTDTQYF
TRBJ2-5 - TRBV6-6 - TGTGCCAGCAGTCTCCCAGAGACCCAGTACTTC CASSLPETQYF
TRBJ2-1 - TRBV10-3 - TGTGCCATCAGTGAGTCGGAGTTTCTGGCGGGCTACAATGAGCAGTTCTTC CAISESEFLAGYNEQFF
TRBJ2-3 - TRBV5-8 TRBD1 TGTGCCAGCAGGCTAAGACCGGGACAGTTTGTATTT CASRLRPGQFVF
TRBJ1-4 - TRBV6-5 - TGTGCCAGCAGTTACGGCCTCGAGGGAGAAAAACTGTTTTTT CASSYGLEGEKLFF
TRBJ2-1 - TRBV7-2 - TGTGCCAGCAGCCACCCCCCTAGCCGCGGGTTCTACAATGAGCAGTTCTTC CASSHPPSRGFYNEQFF
TRBJ2-2 - TRBV5-4 - TGTGCCAGCAGCTTGGGGGGCACCGGGGAGCTGTTTTTT CASSLGGTGELFF
TRBJ1-2 - TRBV21-1 - TGTGCCAGCAGCAAAGGCGGACAGGGAGTGGGGGGCTACACCTTC CASSKGGQGVGGYTF
TRBJ1-1 - TRBV15 - TGTGCCACCAGCAGAGATCTAGTAGGGCTCGCTGAAGCTTTCTTT CATSRDLVGLAEAFF
TRBJ2-3 - TRBV20-1 - TGCAGTGCCCGCACAGATACGCAGTATTTT CSARTDTQYF
TRBJ2-5 - TRBV28 TRBD2 TGTGCCAGCAGTTTACTAGCGGGAGGGCGGGGGCAAGAGACCCAGTACTTC CASSLLAGGRGQETQYF